Shown below are 7 T cell receptor beta chains from a single sample sequenced in a study of blood T cell repertoires in COVID-19. Assay used: immunoSEQ multiplex PCR; TCRdb lists only in-frame clones, some missing. The sample has about 240,000 clones, roughly 90% seen once; the top ten hold approximately 4.1%. Sequencing was carried out using PBMCs or T cells enriched from blood (not recorded which). The receptors come from a woman aged 30 to 39 who had recovered from COVID-19.

V usage is TRBV5-1 and J usage is TRBJ2-2; the match to TRBD2 covers 13 bases. The trim removed 3 bases at V and 4 bases at J, leaving 6 bases unmatched. CDR3 length: 17 residues. CDR1 is SGHRS and CDR2 is YFSETQ in the germline V gene. CDR3 in DNA: TGCGCCAGCAGCTCAGGACTAGCGGGAGACGGCACCGGGGAGCTGTTTTTT. It encodes CASSSGLAGDGTGELFF.

The chain combines TRBV9 with TRBJ2-4; 11 nucleotides match TRBD1. The germline V gene encodes CDR1 SGDLS and CDR2 YYNGEE. Germline trimming cut 4 bases from V and 7 bases from J; bases unmatched to any gene: 4. The CDR3 has 14 residues. CDR3: CASSRDRGDNIQYF. CDR3 nucleotides: TGTGCCAGCAGCCGGGACAGGGGGGACAACATTCAGTACTTC.

This clone was seen only once. V gene TRBV28 combines with J gene TRBJ1-2; D may be TRBD1 (5 bases). The V end lost 7 bases, the J end lost 5 bases, and 23 bases lay between the germline ends. The CDR3 is made up of 16 amino acids. CDR1 and CDR2 from the germline V gene are MDHEN and SYDVKM. Here the CDR3 reads CASNSVGVYLPYGYTF. The CDR3 nucleotides read TGTGCCAGCAACTCGGTAGGGGTTTACCTCCCGTATGGCTACACCTTC.

V usage is TRBV14 and J usage is TRBJ1-2; 10 bases align to TRBD1. Germline CDR1 reads SGHDN; CDR2 reads FVKESK. This CDR3 is built from 18 residues. The V gene end was trimmed by 4 bases and the J gene end by 3 bases; junction bases not matched to a gene: 14. The CDR3, as DNA: TGTGCCAGCAGCCCGCACCGGGACAGGGGCCGACGGGACTATGGCTACACCTTC. Its translation: CASSPHRDRGRRDYGYTF.

In its sample, this clone was seen a few times. The germline gene is not matched at one end of the junction; a read error may be the cause. The CDR3 is CATSSQSGGNVLTF. The CDR3 DNA reads TGTGCCACCAGCTCACAATCCGGGGGCAACGTCCTGACTTTC. This rearrangement joins TRBV15 to TRBJ2-6, with TRBD2 as a possible D gene (6 bases). From germline, CDR1 is LNHNV and CDR2 YYDKDF (reference sequence). CDR3 length equals 14 residues.

The rearrangement links TRBV7-2 to TRBJ2-7; TRBD2 agrees at 12 bases. Germline CDR1 is SGHTA and CDR2 is FQGNSA. This CDR3 is built from 15 residues. The junction had 5 bases not matched to a gene; V was cut back by 7 bases and J by 1 base. CDR3 sequence reads: CASKQGLAGSYEQYF. CDR3 DNA sequence: TGTGCCAGCAAACAAGGACTAGCGGGATCCTACGAGCAGTACTTC.

The CDR3 nucleotides are TGTGCCAGCAGCCATAATCAACTAGCGGGAGGCCAAGAGACCCAGTACTTC. It codes for CASSHNQLAGGQETQYF. The chain uses TRBV3-1 (or the pseudogene TRBV3-2) and TRBJ2-5; 12 nucleotides match TRBD2. V was pared by 3 bases and J by 1 base, with 6 bases of the junction left unmatched. The CDR3 totals 17 residues. Germline values: CDR1 LGHDT, CDR2 YNNKEL (reference sequence).